This TCR beta chain was recovered during a study of T cell responses to AZD1222 COVID-19 vaccine. Profiling relied on immunoSEQ multiplex PCR, and the TCRdb table lists in-frame clones only, not all of them. The sample includes about 98,000 clones, around 83% of them seen just once. Study results and caveats: Reports say nearly half of spike-specific TCRs go after unmutated variant regions. With dominance at 160-218 and 743-854, vaccine-associated CD4 TCRs spanned spike. All repertoire sampling was performed exclusively after the peak T cell response.

With respect to this clone: The antigen remains undetermined.

This CDR3 has 14 residues. Trimming stripped 5 bases from V and 2 bases from J, with 13 bases between. Germline CDR1 and CDR2: SGHDN and FVKESK. The specimen comprised peripheral blood, sampled on day 0 of AZD1222 vaccination. This TCR came from an adult in good health. V and J are TRBV14 and TRBJ2-7; D is possibly TRBD2 (5 bases). DNA of the CDR3: TGTGCCAGCAGCAGGGCGGGTCCAGCCTACGAGCAGTACTTC. Translating gives CASSRAGPAYEQYF.